What follows are 12 T cell receptor beta chains derived from one specimen sequenced in a study of Graves' ophthalmopathy and Graves' hyperthyroidism. The TCR beta CDR3 regions underwent amplification from RNA transcripts. The authors performed first-round RT-PCR with HTBI primers and then a second-round multiplex PCR. From the multiplex PCR reads, TCRdb called clonotypes with MiXCR, one entry per CDR3 protein. The sample yields more than 300,000 distinct CDR3 sequences, about 16% seen once. What was sequenced was peripheral blood. These receptors were collected from a woman aged 18 to 35 with stable Graves' hyperthyroidism.

This clonotype was detected many times. The chain links TRBV12-3 or TRBV12-4 to TRBJ1-5; the D is unclear. This CDR3 is built from 18 residues. V lost 6 bases and J 1 base, leaving 22 bases between the germline ends. For the CDR3, the DNA is TGTGCCAGCAGCCCTCACGGCCGGGGTATTACGAGCAATCAGCCCCAGCATTTT. Residues: CASSPHGRGITSNQPQHF.

The genes are TRBV7-9 and TRBJ2-1; weak D call: TRBD2 (5 bases). Germline CDR1 is SEHNR and CDR2 is FQNEAQ (reference sequence). This CDR3 is 13 amino acids long. Trimming stripped 2 bases from V and 8 bases from J, with 10 bases between. CDR3 region: CASSLKERDEQFF. The CDR3 DNA reads TGTGCCAGCAGCTTAAAGGAGAGGGATGAGCAGTTCTTC.

Worth noting for this clonotype: The conserved closing phenylalanine or tryptophan is absent in this CDR3, likely reflecting a read error. The V call is TRBV10-3, the J call TRBJ1-2; D is uncertain. The germline V and J ends were trimmed by 0 bases and 7 bases, with 12 bases remaining between them. This CDR3 has 14 residues. Germline CDR1 reads ENHRY; CDR2 reads SYGVKD. The CDR3 sequence: CAISESVQRGGYTV. The CDR3 nucleotides are TGTGCCATCAGTGAGTCGGTACAGCGTGGTGGCTACACCGTC.

This clonotype came up a few times. Because the CDR3 is missing its conserved closing phenylalanine or tryptophan, this is likely a read error. The chain joins TRBV6-2 or TRBV6-3 to TRBJ1-1, with D unclear. The CDR3 totals 14 residues. Germline V gene sequence: CDR1 MNHEY, CDR2 SVGEGT. V lost 5 bases to trimming and J lost 1 base, with 11 bases between them. As DNA, the CDR3 is TGTGCCAGCAGTGAGCTTCGGCCGAACACTGAAGCTTTCTAT. Translating gives CASSELRPNTEAFY.

This clonotype was seen a few times. A junction end diverges from the germline sequence, so it may reflect a read error. V gene TRBV12-3 or TRBV12-4 combines with J gene TRBJ2-4; D may be TRBD1 (6 bases). This CDR3 region has 17 residues. CDR3 sequence: CASSLENRAVKKDIKYF. The CDR3, as DNA: TGTGCCAGCAGTTTAGAGAACAGGGCTGTAAAGAAGGACATTAAGTACTTC.

This clonotype was detected only a few times. V gene TRBV7-9 combines with J gene TRBJ1-1, with a possible D match to TRBD1 (5 bases). Trimming took 5 bases from V and 1 from J, leaving 11 bases between them. Germline lookup yields CDR1 SEHNR and CDR2 FQNEAQ (reference sequence). This CDR3 spans 14 amino acids. The chain's CDR3 is CASSQQVQNTEAFF. Written as DNA, the CDR3 is TGTGCCAGCAGCCAACAGGTACAGAACACTGAAGCTTTCTTT.

This clonotype has at least ten counts. This sequence joins TRBV6-5 and TRBJ2-2; D unresolved. Germline loops: CDR1 MNHEY, CDR2 SVGAGI. Trimming cost V 5 bases and J 2 bases, with 9 bases left between them. CDR3 length: 14 amino acids. CDR3 nucleotides: TGTGCCAGCAGTACGACAAGTAACACCGGGGAGCTGTTTTTT. This sequence encodes CASSTTSNTGELFF.

This clonotype has at least ten counts. This chain connects TRBV4-1 to TRBJ1-2; weak D call: TRBD1 (5 bases). Germline V gene data show CDR1 as MGHRA and CDR2 as YSYEKL. The CDR3 is 13 amino acids. Trimming cost V 3 bases and J 5 bases, with 10 bases left between them. The CDR3 nucleotides are TGCGCCAGCAGCCATGTGACAGCTTATGGCTACACCTTC. Amino acids: CASSHVTAYGYTF.

The chain combines TRBV2 with TRBJ2-2; TRBD2 matches 11 bases. The CDR3 totals 16 residues. The germline V gene encodes CDR1 SNHLY and CDR2 FYNNEI. V was clipped by 8 bases and J by 5 bases; unmatched bases: 10. The CDR3 coding sequence is TGTGCCAGCTTGCTAGCGGGGGGATTTGGAACCGGGGAGCTGTTTTTT. Protein product: CASLLAGGFGTGELFF.

This clonotype was found once. The rearrangement uses TRBV6-1 and TRBJ2-7; TRBD1 agrees at 7 bases. Germline V gene sequence: CDR1 MNHNS, CDR2 SASEGT. After removal of 0 bases from V and 1 base from J, the junction contained 9 bases not matched to a gene. The CDR3 is 17 amino acids. CDR3 sequence reads: CASSEAWTGETSYEQYF. Here the CDR3 DNA reads TGTGCCAGCAGTGAAGCGTGGACAGGAGAAACATCCTACGAGCAGTACTTC.

V gene TRBV6-1 combines with J gene TRBJ1-1; weak D call: TRBD1 (6 bases). CDR3 length: 13 residues. The germline gives CDR1 MNHNS, CDR2 SASEGT. V lost 5 bases and J lost 10, with 17 bases in between. CDR3: CASSPQGRRGAFF. CDR3 nucleotides: TGTGCCAGCAGTCCACAGGGCAGGCGGGGAGCTTTCTTT.

Concerning this clonotype itself: A much more abundant neighbour one base away suggests this may be a read error. The CDR3 region has the DNA TGTGCCAGCAGCCCCGGACGGTACTACGAGCAGTACTTC. Translating gives CASSPGRYYEQYF. The gene calls are TRBV7-3 and TRBJ2-7; no clear D. Trimming took off 5 bases at V and 3 bases at J, with 11 bases between the two ends. Looked up from germline, CDR1 is SGHTA and CDR2 is FQGTGA. This CDR3 region has 13 residues.